This T cell receptor (beta chain) was identified during a study of monozygotic twins with inflammatory bowel disease. The CDR3 runs 13 residues. Germline lookup yields CDR1 SGHTA and CDR2 FQGTGA. TCRdb derives one entry per CDR3 protein from the 5' RACE reads, leaving out DNA. The sample has over 150,000 distinct CDR3 sequences, and its top ten clones hold under 3.5%. Sequencing was carried out using blood. This TCR was recovered from a human donor with ulcerative colitis or Crohn's disease, or a healthy co-twin of an affected twin (not recorded which). The J gene is TRBJ2-2, the V gene TRBV7-3. CDR3 protein: CASSRKAIGELFF.